The 32 T cell receptor beta chains listed next were all sequenced from one sample in a study of T-cell reconstitution after alpha-beta-depleted transplantation in children. As it was prepared, the TCRbeta library received unique molecular identifiers. TCRdb reprocessed the PCR reads via MiXCR and lists one record per CDR3 protein. The sample lists hundreds of thousands of distinct CDR3 sequences; around 16% were seen once. The starting material was PBMCs from the stem cell graft donor, obtained from the stem cell graft. The receptors were gathered from a human donor who donated a stem cell graft to a child with acute myeloid leukemia.

This clonotype was seen a few times. This chain connects TRBV7-2 to TRBJ2-5; tentatively, D is TRBD1 or TRBD2 (5 bases each). Germline values: CDR1 SGHTA, CDR2 FQGNSA. V lost 5 bases, J lost 5 bases, and 18 bases lay in between. This CDR3 comprises 15 residues. The CDR3 nucleotides are TGTGCCAGCAGCCCGGTCGGGACGGCTCGCGAGACCCAGTACTTC. This translates into CASSPVGTARETQYF.

The chain couples TRBV6-5 to TRBJ1-2; D is unresolved. V dropped 8 bases and J dropped 4 bases, with 8 bases sitting between them. The germline V gene has CDR1 MNHEY and CDR2 SVGAGI. The CDR3 length is 11 residues. The DNA of the CDR3 is TGTGCCAGCGGTTTAAGCTATGGCTACACCTTC. Translating gives CASGLSYGYTF.

This chain uses TRBV6-5 with TRBJ1-4; D not resolved. Germline lookup yields CDR1 MNHEY and CDR2 SVGAGI. This CDR3 comprises 16 residues. Trimming pared 2 bases from V and 3 bases from J, leaving 13 bases between. CDR3 bases: TGTGCCAGCAGTTACGGGCCTCAGACGGCTAATGAAAAACTGTTTTTT. Its protein product is CASSYGPQTANEKLFF.

This clonotype was detected a few times. The rearrangement uses TRBV11-3 and TRBJ2-7; D is undetermined. V gave up 3 bases and J gave up 2 bases, with 11 bases separating them. The CDR3 runs to 14 residues. CDR1 SGHNT and CDR2 YENEEA come from the germline V gene. CDR3 coding DNA: TGTGCCAGCAGCTTTAGAGACAACCCCTACGAGCAGTACTTC. Its protein product is CASSFRDNPYEQYF.

This sequence joins TRBV5-4 and TRBJ1-6, with 11 bases fitting TRBD1. After removal of 4 bases from V and 9 bases from J, the junction contained 15 bases not matched to a gene. This CDR3 is built from 18 residues. Germline-derived CDR1 and CDR2 are SGHNT and YYREEE (reference sequence). The CDR3 loop reads CASSQDRGLKAIISPLHF. The DNA for the CDR3 is TGTGCCAGCAGCCAGGACAGGGGGCTTAAGGCGATAATTTCACCCCTCCACTTT.

This rearrangement joins TRBV5-1 to TRBJ2-5; 7 nucleotides match TRBD1. The germline V gene encodes CDR1 SGHRS and CDR2 YFSETQ. The length of the CDR3 is 14 residues. V lost 4 bases to trimming and J lost 5 bases; unmatched junction nucleotides: 8. CDR3 region: CASSTGTAPETQYF. The CDR3, as DNA: TGCGCCAGCAGCACCGGGACAGCCCCGGAGACCCAGTACTTC.

The gene calls are TRBV9 and TRBJ2-1; D call uncertain. Germline CDR1 SGDLS, CDR2 YYNGEE. The CDR3 covers 14 residues. V was trimmed by 2 bases and J by 8 bases, leaving 14 bases between them. The chain's CDR3 is CASSVLGPRDEQFF. CDR3 sequence (DNA): TGTGCCAGCAGCGTCCTGGGCCCCCGGGATGAGCAGTTCTTC.

The chain combines TRBV5-1 with TRBJ2-1; maybe TRBD2 (5 bases). Germline values: CDR1 SGHRS, CDR2 YFSETQ. There are 12 residues in the CDR3. Trimming pared 7 bases from V and 5 bases from J, leaving 10 bases between. Here the CDR3 reads CASRELDNEQFF. For the CDR3, the DNA is TGCGCCAGCCGGGAATTGGACAATGAGCAGTTCTTC.

There are many counts of this clonotype. The chain links TRBV29-1 to TRBJ1-2, with unresolved D. CDR1 is SQVTM, CDR2 ANQGSEA, per germline. CDR3 length equals 13 residues. V lost 3 bases to trimming and J lost 1 base, with 9 bases between them. CDR3 coding DNA: TGCAGCGTTGATCTGAGGAGTAACTATGGCTACACCTTC. Translating gives CSVDLRSNYGYTF.

This clonotype has a count of ten or more. The chain joins TRBV20-1 to TRBJ2-7; 8 nucleotides line up with TRBD2. The CDR3 extends over 12 amino acids. Germline-derived CDR1 and CDR2 are DFQATT and SNEGSKA (reference sequence). The CDR3 DNA is TGCAGTGCTAGTCCAGGCGGGGGGAATCCTGGCGTC. It translates to CSASPGGGNPGV.

This clonotype was found a few times. This chain uses TRBV7-2 with TRBJ1-5; D uncertain. V lost 3 bases, J lost 5 bases, and 14 bases lay in between. Germline V gene sequence: CDR1 SGHTA, CDR2 FQGNSA. The length of the CDR3 is 15 residues. CDR3 DNA: TGTGCCAGCAGCTTGTACGAGGGAGCAGATCAGCCCCAGCATTTT. Its protein is CASSLYEGADQPQHF.

In DNA, the CDR3 is TGTGCCAGCTCACCGGGACTGCAATATGAAAAACTGTTTTTT. Encoded protein: CASSPGLQYEKLFF. This chain uses TRBV18 with TRBJ1-4; D is perhaps TRBD1 (5 bases). Trimming took off 3 bases at V and 6 bases at J, with 11 bases between the two ends. Per germline, CDR1 KGHSH and CDR2 LQKENI. This CDR3 comprises 14 residues. The full variable domain, its missing parts supplied by reference TRBV18 and TRBJ1-4, is NAGVMQNPRHLVRRRGQEARLRCSPMKGHSHVYWYRQLPEEGLKFMVYLQKENIIDESGMPKERFSAEFPKEGPSILRIQQVVRGDSAAYFCASSPGLQYEKLFFGSGTQLSVL.

This clonotype was counted at least ten times. The chain has TRBV20-1 and TRBJ2-4, with D unclear. Between the trimmed V and J ends, which lost 2 bases and 3 bases, there was a span of 8 bases. This CDR3 is built from 13 residues. Germline V lookup: CDR1 DFQATT, CDR2 SNEGSKA (reference sequence). DNA for the CDR3: TGCAGTGCTAGACGCCAGAACAAAAACATTCAGTACTTC. Protein: CSARRQNKNIQYF.

This clonotype was picked up many times. The CDR3: CSVIFQGSGVGELFF. CDR3 coding DNA: TGCAGTGTCATCTTCCAGGGGAGTGGGGTAGGGGAGCTGTTTTTT. The chain has TRBV20-1 and TRBJ2-2, with D perhaps matching TRBD1 (6 bases). Per germline, CDR1 DFQATT and CDR2 SNEGSKA (reference sequence). The CDR3 consists of 15 residues. V was clipped by 7 bases and J by 8 bases, with 23 bases between them.

V is TRBV7-8 and J is TRBJ2-1; 10 nucleotides align to TRBD1. The CDR3 totals 15 residues. Germline-derived CDR1 and CDR2 are SGHVS and FQNEAQ. The V gene end was trimmed by 5 bases and the J gene end by 8 bases; junction bases not matched to a gene: 9. CDR3 nucleotide sequence: TGTGCCAGCAGCGTATGGGGACAGGGGATCGATGAGCAGTTCTTC. It yields the protein CASSVWGQGIDEQFF.

V is TRBV10-3 and J is TRBJ2-6; D call uncertain. CDR1 and CDR2 from the germline V gene are ENHRY and SYGVKD. Trimming took off 6 bases at V and 4 bases at J, with 7 bases between the two ends. The CDR3 totals 13 residues. DNA for the CDR3: TGTGCCATCAGCCCCGGCGGGGCCAACGTCCTGACTTTC. It is translated as CAISPGGANVLTF.

A few counts support this clonotype. This sequence joins TRBV12-3 or TRBV12-4 and TRBJ1-4; D remains unclear. The CDR3 totals 16 residues. V lost 5 bases to trimming and J lost 0 bases, with 13 bases between them. CDR3 protein: CASSLGIQSTNEKLFF. The CDR3 DNA follows: TGTGCCAGCAGTCTGGGGATCCAGTCAACTAATGAAAAACTGTTTTTT.

This clonotype came up many times. The CDR3 DNA is TGTGCCAGCAGCTTCCGGGACAGGGTTATCAATGAGCAGTTCTTC. Its translation: CASSFRDRVINEQFF. This chain links TRBV5-6 with TRBJ2-1; TRBD1 aligns across 9 bases. This CDR3 comprises 15 residues. Germline V CDR1 and CDR2: SGHDT, YYEEEE. V was clipped by 2 bases and J by 6 bases; unmatched bases: 6.

The rearrangement joins TRBV20-1 to TRBJ2-1; TRBD1 is a possible D gene (5 bases). Germline CDR1 is DFQATT and CDR2 is SNEGSKA (reference sequence). V was pared by 3 bases and J by 5 bases, with 11 bases between. The CDR3 is made up of 13 amino acids. CDR3 residues: CSASVTVNNEQFF. In DNA form, the CDR3 reads TGCAGTGCTAGTGTGACAGTAAACAATGAGCAGTTCTTC.

There are a few counts of this clonotype. V usage is TRBV5-1 and J usage is TRBJ2-7; 7 nucleotides match TRBD1. This CDR3 spans 14 amino acids. Per germline, CDR1 SGHRS and CDR2 YFSETQ. The J segment lost 2 bases and the V segment lost 4 bases, leaving 6 bases of the junction unmatched. CDR3 DNA: TGCGCCAGCAGCCCCTCCGGGACAGCCTACGAGCAGTACGTC. Residues: CASSPSGTAYEQYV.

The V gene is TRBV6-1, the J gene TRBJ1-5; the match to TRBD1 covers 10 bases. Looked up from germline, CDR1 is MNHNS and CDR2 is SASEGT. V shed 2 bases and J 0 bases; nucleotides not matched to a gene: 7. This CDR3 comprises 18 residues. CDR3 coding DNA: TGTGCCAGCAGTGAATCCGGGACAGGGGTTTATAGCAATCAGCCCCAGCATTTT. It yields the protein CASSESGTGVYSNQPQHF.

This chain links TRBV7-8 with TRBJ1-5; 9 positions match TRBD1. Trimming at V came to 1 base and at J to 4 bases, leaving 2 bases not matched to a gene. This CDR3 is 15 amino acids long. CDR1 and CDR2 from the germline V gene are SGHVS and FQNEAQ. CDR3 in DNA: TGTGCCAGCAGCTTAGATGGACAGGGGAATCAGCCCCAGCATTTT. The encoded protein is CASSLDGQGNQPQHF.

V gene TRBV19 combines with J gene TRBJ2-2; unclear D gene. This CDR3 is 13 amino acids long. The V and J ends lost 0 bases and 4 bases respectively, with 3 bases between them. CDR1 is LNHDA and CDR2 is SQIVND in the germline V gene (reference sequence). The CDR3 coding sequence is TGTGCCAGTAGTATAGATCGCACCGGGGAGCTGTTTTTT. Its translation is CASSIDRTGELFF.

This clonotype was seen a handful of times. The J gene is TRBJ1-5, the V gene TRBV7-2; D not resolved. Trimming removed 4 bases from V and 10 bases from J, with 11 bases in between. The germline gives CDR1 SGHTA, CDR2 FQGNSA. The CDR3 spans 12 residues. CDR3 DNA: TGTGCCAGCAGCTCCGCGGTCGACCCCCAGCATTTT. It codes for CASSSAVDPQHF. Together with reference TRBV7-2 and TRBJ1-5, the CDR3 gives the full variable domain: GAGVSQSPSNKVTEKGKDVELRCDPISGHTALYWYRQSLGQGLEFLIYFQGNSAPDKSGLPSDRFSAERTGGSVSTLTIQRTQQEDSAVYLCASSSAVDPQHFGDGTRLSIL.

Comment on this clonotype: A read error may account for a junction end that differs from germline. The chain links TRBV20-1 to TRBJ2-5, with a possible D match to TRBD2 (6 bases). This CDR3 contains 16 residues. CDR1 is DFQATT and CDR2 is SNEGSKA in the germline V gene (reference sequence). Written as DNA, the CDR3 is TGCTGTGCTAGAGATCCAAGCGGGCCTTTCCAAGAGACCCAGTACTTC. This translates into CCARDPSGPFQETQYF.

The genes are TRBV19 and TRBJ1-2; a possible D gene is TRBD1 (5 bases). The CDR3 contains 15 residues. V dropped 6 bases and J dropped 4 bases, with 18 bases sitting between them. CDR1 is LNHDA, CDR2 SQIVND, per germline (reference sequence). The CDR3 protein is CASRPGRNSFYGYTF. DNA for the CDR3: TGTGCCAGTAGACCGGGACGGAACTCCTTCTATGGCTACACCTTC.

The rearrangement links TRBV15 to TRBJ2-7, with a tentative D call TRBD2 (7 bases). Trimming shortened V by 6 bases and J by 2 bases, and 14 bases separated the two germline ends. Germline V lookup: CDR1 LNHNV, CDR2 YYDKDF (reference sequence). The CDR3 has 14 amino acids. Here the CDR3 reads CATRPGGSPYEQYF. The CDR3 DNA reads as TGTGCCACCAGACCGGGGGGCTCACCCTACGAGCAGTACTTC.

The chain combines TRBV18 with TRBJ2-5; D unclear. V lost 5 bases and J 2 bases, leaving 6 bases between the germline ends. The CDR3 contains 12 residues. The germline CDR1 and CDR2 sequences are KGHSH and LQKENI. The CDR3 spells CASSTQQETQYF. The CDR3 DNA sequence: TGTGCCAGCTCAACCCAACAAGAGACCCAGTACTTC. Together with reference TRBV18 and TRBJ2-5, the CDR3 gives the full variable domain: NAGVMQNPRHLVRRRGQEARLRCSPMKGHSHVYWYRQLPEEGLKFMVYLQKENIIDESGMPKERFSAEFPKEGPSILRIQQVVRGDSAAYFCASSTQQETQYFGPGTRLLVL.

V is TRBV7-2 and J is TRBJ2-2; 10 nucleotides agree with TRBD1. The V gene's germline CDR1 is SGHTA and CDR2 FQGNSA. The CDR3 spans 15 residues. The J segment lost 7 bases and the V segment lost 5 bases, leaving 7 bases of the junction unmatched. CDR3 nucleotides: TGTGCCAGCAGCACCCGACAGGGGGCAATCGGGGAGCTGTTTTTT. It is translated as CASSTRQGAIGELFF. Together with reference TRBV7-2 and TRBJ2-2, the CDR3 gives the full variable domain: GAGVSQSPSNKVTEKGKDVELRCDPISGHTALYWYRQSLGQGLEFLIYFQGNSAPDKSGLPSDRFSAERTGGSVSTLTIQRTQQEDSAVYLCASSTRQGAIGELFFGEGSRLTVL.

In regard to this clonotype: A single base separates this from a much larger clone, so it may be a read error. The V call is TRBV7-9, the J call TRBJ1-1; TRBD1 agrees at 7 bases. This CDR3 has 12 amino acids. CDR1 and CDR2 from the germline V gene are SEHNR and FQNEAQ (reference sequence). DNA for the CDR3: TGTGCCAGCAGCTTAGTGACAGGGATAGGTCTTTTT. Its protein is CASSLVTGIGLF.

The V and J genes are TRBV5-3 and TRBJ2-7; D not certain. TRBV5-3 counts as an open reading frame of uncertain function. The CDR3 consists of 14 residues. CDR3 residues: CARSLGFSSYEQYV. DNA of the CDR3: TGTGCCAGGAGCTTAGGGTTCAGCTCCTACGAGCAGTACGTC.

The rearrangement joins TRBV7-2 to TRBJ2-3; no definite D call. Germline CDR1 SGHTA, CDR2 FQGNSA. The CDR3 spans 13 residues. The V end was cut by 4 bases, the J end by 3 bases, with 8 bases between. CDR3: CASSYDLTDTQYF. In DNA, the CDR3 is TGTGCCAGCAGCTATGACTTGACAGATACGCAGTATTTT.